This record covers a single T cell receptor (beta chain). The antigen remains undetermined. Participating donors were healthy, HIV-negative adults free of recent acute infections or vaccinations. Unsorted material relied on about 90 million PBMCs as the source of genomic DNA. In germline, CDR1 is LGHNA, CDR2 YSLEER. Deletions cut 1 base from V and 0 bases from J, with 7 bases between. This CDR3 has 15 residues. Per the authors' pipeline: As immunoSEQ supplied junction-only sequences (without quality scores), filtering differed. Assay used: immunoSEQ multiplex PCR; TCRdb lists only in-frame clones, some missing. V and J calls and clone size come straight from that table; D and trimming were deduced from the DNA. The sample yields hundreds of thousands of clones, around 78% seen once. This specimen comes from a study of shared clonotypes between healthy human individuals. Study results and limitations: With few donors, the genetic and exposure-history diversity represented was limited.

The sequence was obtained from a woman aged 40 to 50 in good health. Some clones in this sample may be carry-over from other donors' samples. The chain joins TRBV4-3 to TRBJ2-1; D unclear. Source material: PBMCs. The CDR3 nucleotides read TGCGCCAGCAGCCAAGCTCCCAGCTCCTACAATGAGCAGTTCTTC. Translated: CASSQAPSSYNEQFF.